This T cell receptor (beta chain) was captured in a study of cytomegalovirus exposure and HLA in healthy donors. Germline values: CDR1 ENHRY, CDR2 SYGVKD. The CDR3 loop spans 16 amino acids. V lost 0 bases and J 0 bases, leaving 11 bases between the germline ends. 60 Vbeta and 13 Jbeta primers were used in PCR. The assay was immunoSEQ multiplex PCR, and TCRdb's table has in-frame clones only and misses some. Counted here are about 180,000 clones, 80% to 90% occurring once; the ten biggest clones make up approximately 1.2%. Sequences were obtained from PBMCs. This receptor was obtained from a girl aged 2-10 years in good health and CMV-seropositive. V and J are TRBV10-3 and TRBJ1-1; D not resolved. CDR3 in DNA: TGTGCCATCAGTGAGTCGAGTCCGGGAATGAACACTGAAGCTTTCTTT. This encodes CAISESSPGMNTEAFF.